This entry describes one TCR beta chain. The sample originates from a study of cytomegalovirus exposure and HLA in healthy donors. Both 60 Vbeta primers and 13 Jbeta primers went into the PCR. Only in-frame clones appear in the TCRdb table, and some are missing; sequencing was by immunoSEQ multiplex PCR. The table records about 160,000 clones, about 80% of them present only once. The germline V gene encodes CDR1 MNHEY and CDR2 SMNVEV (reference sequence). Losses at the gene ends were 4 bases for V and 5 bases for J; bases not matched to a gene: 10. The CDR3 covers 15 residues. This chain uses TRBV27 with TRBJ2-7; 8 nucleotides line up with TRBD1. Sequenced sample: PBMCs. This clonotype was obtained from a man between 25 and 39 years old in good health and CMV-seropositive. The CDR3: CASSSTTGAVNEQYF. The CDR3 bases are TGTGCCAGCAGTTCGACGACAGGGGCGGTCAACGAGCAGTACTTC.